The rows below give T cell receptor beta chains drawn from one sample of a study of PD-1 blockade in classical Hodgkin lymphoma. This table comes from immunoSEQ multiplex PCR, and its TCRdb copy is limited to in-frame clones, with some not included. Of more than 15,000 clones in the sample, about 92% were seen once. Sequencing was performed on CD4+ T cells from blood. The receptors shown here come from a human donor with classical Hodgkin lymphoma. Both conserved end residues are part of each CDR3. Fields, in order: clone size, V gene, J gene, D gene, CDR3 DNA, CDR3 protein. D genes are given only for firm matches. Not all rows give a size; the values are once, few, many and, for expanded clones, a class.

clone size: NA; V gene: TRBV5-6; J gene: TRBJ1-2; D gene: NA; CDR3 DNA: TGTGCCAGCAGCTTTCCAGGGACCTATGGCTACACCTTC; CDR3 protein: CASSFPGTYGYTF
clone size: NA; V gene: TRBV9; J gene: TRBJ2-3; D gene: NA; CDR3 DNA: TGTGCCAGCAGCGGCCCGGGCCGGGGCCGGGATACGCAGTATTTT; CDR3 protein: CASSGPGRGRDTQYF
clone size: NA; V gene: TRBV7-3; J gene: TRBJ2-3; D gene: NA; CDR3 DNA: TGTGCCAGCAGCTTGTTCGGGGAGCGCGGAAACACAGATACGCAGTATTTT; CDR3 protein: CASSLFGERGNTDTQYF
clone size: NA; V gene: TRBV19; J gene: TRBJ2-7; D gene: NA; CDR3 DNA: TGTGCCAGTAGTTACTCTAAGGGCGAGCAGTACTTC; CDR3 protein: CASSYSKGEQYF
clone size: NA; V gene: TRBV6-1; J gene: TRBJ2-5; D gene: NA; CDR3 DNA: TGTGCCAGCACCTCCCCGGACCGGATCCAAGAGACCCAGTACTTC; CDR3 protein: CASTSPDRIQETQYF
clone size: NA; V gene: TRBV28; J gene: TRBJ2-1; D gene: TRBD2; CDR3 DNA: TGTGCCAGCAGTCTGGGGGGGACGGGCGGGCCCTACAATGAGCAGTTCTTC; CDR3 protein: CASSLGGTGGPYNEQFF
clone size: NA; V gene: TRBV5-1; J gene: TRBJ2-7; D gene: NA; CDR3 DNA: TGCGCCAGCAGTCGTCCGGGACCCCAAGGTGGTGGGCAGTACTTC; CDR3 protein: CASSRPGPQGGGQYF
clone size: NA; V gene: TRBV6-1; J gene: TRBJ2-1; D gene: NA; CDR3 DNA: TGTGCCATCTCTCCCCCCCGGGGGCGGGTCAATGAGCAGTTCTTC; CDR3 protein: CAISPPRGRVNEQFF
clone size: once; V gene: TRBV10-1; J gene: TRBJ2-7; D gene: TRBD2; CDR3 DNA: TGCGCCAGCAGTGCCCAAGAAGCGGGAGGATACGAGCAGTACTTC; CDR3 protein: CASSAQEAGGYEQYF
clone size: once; V gene: TRBV6-6; J gene: TRBJ1-2; D gene: NA; CDR3 DNA: TGTGCCAGCAGTTTGCAGGAAACCTATGGCTACACCTTC; CDR3 protein: CASSLQETYGYTF
clone size: NA; V gene: TRBV12-5; J gene: TRBJ2-3; D gene: NA; CDR3 DNA: TGTGCTAGTGGCCGCCCTGCCCCCCAGATTAGCACAGATACGCAGTATTTT; CDR3 protein: CASGRPAPQISTDTQYF
clone size: NA; V gene: TRBV6-6; J gene: TRBJ2-1; D gene: TRBD2; CDR3 DNA: TGTGCCAGCAGTTACGGAAGTAGCGGGAGTCTGAGTGAGCAGTTCTTC; CDR3 protein: CASSYGSSGSLSEQFF
clone size: NA; V gene: TRBV5-8; J gene: TRBJ2-1; D gene: NA; CDR3 DNA: TGTGCCAGCAGCTTCTACAACAATGAGCAGTTCTTC; CDR3 protein: CASSFYNNEQFF
clone size: NA; V gene: TRBV7-6; J gene: TRBJ1-2; D gene: NA; CDR3 DNA: TGTGCCAGCAGCATGCTGGGTGAATCTCGGACCTATGGCTACACCTTC; CDR3 protein: CASSMLGESRTYGYTF
clone size: NA; V gene: TRBV7-9; J gene: TRBJ1-4; D gene: TRBD1; CDR3 DNA: TGTGCCAGCAGCCGCGGACAGGGTGAAAAACTGTTTTTT; CDR3 protein: CASSRGQGEKLFF
clone size: NA; V gene: TRBV10-2; J gene: TRBJ1-5; D gene: NA; CDR3 DNA: TGCGCCAGCAGGGACAGTGGACAGCCCCAGCATTTT; CDR3 protein: CASRDSGQPQHF
clone size: NA; V gene: TRBV7-3; J gene: TRBJ2-3; D gene: TRBD2; CDR3 DNA: TGTGCCAGCAGCTTAGGATTGGGGCGGGAGAGAACAGATACGCAGTATTTT; CDR3 protein: CASSLGLGRERTDTQYF
clone size: NA; V gene: TRBV6-5; J gene: TRBJ2-5; D gene: NA; CDR3 DNA: TGTGCCAGCAGTTACTCGAATGTGGGGGAGACCCAGTACTTC; CDR3 protein: CASSYSNVGETQYF
clone size: NA; V gene: TRBV5-3; J gene: TRBJ1-1; D gene: TRBD1; CDR3 DNA: TGTGCCAGAAGCTCTCTCGACAGGGTATACACTGAAGCTTTCTTT; CDR3 protein: CARSSLDRVYTEAFF
clone size: NA; V gene: TRBV10-3; J gene: TRBJ2-2; D gene: NA; CDR3 DNA: TGTGCCACCACAAATCTTGGCCCCGGGGAGCTGTTTTTT; CDR3 protein: CATTNLGPGELFF
clone size: NA; V gene: TRBV6-5; J gene: TRBJ2-7; D gene: TRBD1; CDR3 DNA: TGTGCCAGCAGGGGACAGGGGGAGTACGAGCAGTACTTC; CDR3 protein: CASRGQGEYEQYF
clone size: NA; V gene: TRBV30; J gene: TRBJ2-3; D gene: NA; CDR3 DNA: TGTGCCTGGAGTTTAGGGGCCACAGATACGCAGTATTTT; CDR3 protein: CAWSLGATDTQYF
clone size: once; V gene: TRBV6-5; J gene: TRBJ1-5; D gene: NA; CDR3 DNA: TGTGCCAGCAGACCCACGACAGCCAATCAGCCCCAGCATTTT; CDR3 protein: CASRPTTANQPQHF
clone size: once; V gene: TRBV9; J gene: TRBJ2-2; D gene: NA; CDR3 DNA: TGTGCCAGCAGCGTAGGGGCAGGGGGGTCCACCGGGGAGCTGTTTTTT; CDR3 protein: CASSVGAGGSTGELFF
clone size: once; V gene: TRBV6-1; J gene: TRBJ2-7; D gene: NA; CDR3 DNA: TGTGCCAGCAGTGTGGCTGTAAACTCCTACGAGCAGTACTTC; CDR3 protein: CASSVAVNSYEQYF
clone size: NA; V gene: TRBV5-1; J gene: TRBJ2-1; D gene: TRBD1; CDR3 DNA: TGCGCCAGCAGCGACCCACAGGGGGGAAATGAGCAGTTCTTC; CDR3 protein: CASSDPQGGNEQFF
clone size: NA; V gene: TRBV19; J gene: TRBJ1-3; D gene: NA; CDR3 DNA: TGTGCCAGTAGTACAGGACGTAGCAACACCATATATTTT; CDR3 protein: CASSTGRSNTIYF
clone size: NA; V gene: TRBV5-6; J gene: TRBJ1-5; D gene: NA; CDR3 DNA: TGTGCCAGCAGCTTCTACGGTCGCGAGAGCCAGCCCCAGCATTTT; CDR3 protein: CASSFYGRESQPQHF
clone size: NA; V gene: TRBV7-9; J gene: TRBJ1-3; D gene: NA; CDR3 DNA: TGTGCCAGCAGCTTAATAACAGCAGGAAACACCATATATTTT; CDR3 protein: CASSLITAGNTIYF
clone size: NA; V gene: TRBV30; J gene: TRBJ2-3; D gene: NA; CDR3 DNA: TGTGCCTGGAGTGGACTAGGGGGGGATACGCAGTATTTT; CDR3 protein: CAWSGLGGDTQYF
clone size: NA; V gene: TRBV4-1; J gene: TRBJ1-1; D gene: NA; CDR3 DNA: TGCGCCAGCAGCCAAGAACTGGTCCTGAACACTGAAGCTTTCTTT; CDR3 protein: CASSQELVLNTEAFF
clone size: NA; V gene: TRBV10-3; J gene: TRBJ2-2; D gene: NA; CDR3 DNA: TGTGCCATCAGTGAGTTAGAGGTAGGGGCCGAAGGCGACACCGGGGAGCTGTTTTTT; CDR3 protein: CAISELEVGAEGDTGELFF
clone size: NA; V gene: TRBV2; J gene: TRBJ1-5; D gene: NA; CDR3 DNA: TGTGCCAGCAGTGACAGGGGAAGTCAGCCCCAGCATTTT; CDR3 protein: CASSDRGSQPQHF
clone size: NA; V gene: TRBV30; J gene: TRBJ2-5; D gene: TRBD2; CDR3 DNA: TGTGCCTGGGCCGGGGGGGAGACCCAGTACTTC; CDR3 protein: CAWAGGETQYF
clone size: NA; V gene: TRBV5-4; J gene: TRBJ2-1; D gene: TRBD2; CDR3 DNA: TGTGCCAGCAGCTCCGGGACTAGCGGGAGGGTGAATGAGCAGTTCTTC; CDR3 protein: CASSSGTSGRVNEQFF
clone size: NA; V gene: TRBV4-1; J gene: TRBJ2-6; D gene: NA; CDR3 DNA: TGCGCCAGCAGCCAACGCTCAGTTGGGGCCAACGTCCTGACTTTC; CDR3 protein: CASSQRSVGANVLTF
clone size: NA; V gene: TRBV5-1; J gene: TRBJ2-2; D gene: NA; CDR3 DNA: TGCGCCAGCAGCTTGATGTCGGGAGTCGGAACCGGGGAGCTGTTTTTT; CDR3 protein: CASSLMSGVGTGELFF
clone size: few; V gene: TRBV6-5; J gene: TRBJ1-5; D gene: NA; CDR3 DNA: TGTGCCAGCGCCCTGAGTTTCCAGGGAAATCAGCCCCAGCATTTT; CDR3 protein: CASALSFQGNQPQHF
clone size: NA; V gene: TRBV2; J gene: TRBJ2-2; D gene: TRBD2; CDR3 DNA: TGTGCCAGCACTAGCGGGAGCTCCACCGGGGAGCTGTTTTTT; CDR3 protein: CASTSGSSTGELFF
clone size: NA; V gene: TRBV30; J gene: TRBJ1-5; D gene: TRBD1; CDR3 DNA: TGTGCCTGGAGTTTCTCTGGGACAGCTAATCAGCCCCAGCATTTT; CDR3 protein: CAWSFSGTANQPQHF
clone size: NA; V gene: TRBV10-3; J gene: TRBJ2-3; D gene: NA; CDR3 DNA: TGTGCCATCAGGACTATTACAGATACGCAGTATTTT; CDR3 protein: CAIRTITDTQYF
clone size: NA; V gene: TRBV9; J gene: TRBJ2-5; D gene: TRBD2; CDR3 DNA: TGTGCCAGCAGCTCCTCAGGACTAGCGCCCCAAGAGACCCAGTACTTC; CDR3 protein: CASSSSGLAPQETQYF